The 10 T cell receptor beta chains below come from one sample, sequenced in a study of patients and donors after allogeneic stem cell transplantation. From the RT-PCR reads, TCRdb called clonotypes with MiXCR, one entry per CDR3 protein. The sample contains 95,000 to 120,000 distinct CDR3 sequences, less than 45% of which appear only once. Sequencing was done on a sample of blood, either unsorted or a sorted T cell fraction (not recorded which). Receptors were obtained from a human donor who was either an allogeneic HSCT recipient or a stem cell or donor lymphocyte infusion donor (not recorded which). It is not recorded whose cells these are; they may come from a transplant donor.

The chain combines TRBV20-1 with TRBJ2-7; the D gene is possibly TRBD1 (7 bases). The CDR3 runs to 13 residues. With 2 bases removed from V and 3 bases from J, the gap between germline ends came to 11 bases. Germline-derived CDR1 and CDR2 are DFQATT and SNEGSKA (reference sequence). The CDR3 sequence is CSARQGEDYEQYF. In nucleotides, the CDR3 is TGCAGTGCTAGACAGGGGGAGGACTACGAGCAGTACTTC.

V is TRBV6-2 or TRBV6-3 and J is TRBJ1-1; D is perhaps TRBD1 (5 bases). CDR1 is MNHEY, CDR2 SVGEGT, per germline. The V end was cut by 2 bases, the J end by 1 base, with 17 bases between. The CDR3 is made up of 17 amino acids. Here the CDR3 reads CASSYGSRGVGNTEAFF. As DNA, the CDR3 is TGTGCCAGCAGTTACGGGTCTCGGGGCGTCGGGAACACTGAAGCTTTCTTT.

The rearrangement links TRBV10-3 to TRBJ2-7; 7 nucleotides line up with TRBD1. With V trimmed by 5 bases and J by 5 bases, 6 bases remained unmatched. Germline assignment: CDR1 ENHRY and CDR2 SYGVKD. The CDR3 totals 13 residues. The CDR3 bases are TGTGCCATCAGTCGACAGGGCCTTAACGAGCAGTACTTC. Residues: CAISRQGLNEQYF.

The chain carries TRBV7-2 and TRBJ1-1; a weak D match, TRBD1 (6 bases). With 1 base removed from V and 0 bases from J, the gap between germline ends came to 12 bases. This CDR3 spans 16 amino acids. CDR1 is SGHTA and CDR2 is FQGNSA in the germline V gene. Here the CDR3 reads CASSLVSRGVNTEAFF. Written as DNA, the CDR3 is TGTGCCAGCAGCTTAGTTTCTAGGGGGGTGAACACTGAAGCTTTCTTT.

This clonotype came up a few times. CDR3 loop: CSAIGAADATNEKLFF. The CDR3 region has the DNA TGCAGTGCTATCGGGGCGGCGGATGCAACTAATGAAAAACTGTTTTTT. The rearrangement uses TRBV20-1 and TRBJ1-4; tentative D call: TRBD1 (5 bases). V was trimmed by 4 bases and J by 0 bases, leaving 15 bases between them. Germline V gene data show CDR1 as DFQATT and CDR2 as SNEGSKA (reference sequence). The CDR3 runs to 16 residues.

The V call is TRBV27, the J call TRBJ2-5; tentative D call: TRBD1 (5 bases). The CDR3 contains 12 residues. Germline V gene lookup returns CDR1 MNHEY and CDR2 SMNVEV (reference sequence). The V end was cut by 8 bases, the J end by 4 bases, with 11 bases between. As DNA, the CDR3 is TGTGCCAGCGGCAGGGTGACAGAGACCCAGTACTTC. Its protein is CASGRVTETQYF.

This clonotype was counted only a few times. V usage is TRBV24-1 and J usage is TRBJ2-1; 8 bases are a match to TRBD2. V shed 1 base, J shed 8 bases, and the junction held 6 bases outside the gene matches. There are 15 residues in the CDR3. Germline V gene lookup returns CDR1 KGHDR and CDR2 SFDVKD. The CDR3 sequence is CATSDLTGRAHEQFF. CDR3 in DNA: TGTGCCACCAGTGATTTAACCGGGAGGGCCCATGAGCAGTTCTTC.

The J gene is TRBJ2-5, the V gene TRBV12-3 or TRBV12-4; unclear D gene. The length of the CDR3 is 15 residues. V was pared by 5 bases and J by 0 bases, with 13 bases between. In nucleotides, the CDR3 is TGTGCCAGCAGTCCCACGACCGTTTACCAAGAGACCCAGTACTTC. Its translation: CASSPTTVYQETQYF.

This sequence joins TRBV5-6 and TRBJ1-1; TRBD1 agrees at 7 bases. Trimming took 2 bases from V and 4 from J; bases not matched to a gene: 8. Germline V lookup: CDR1 SGHDT, CDR2 YYEEEE. The CDR3 spans 15 residues. CDR3 DNA: TGTGCCAGCAGCTTCATACAGGGGATCGGCACTGAAGCTTTCTTT. The encoded protein is CASSFIQGIGTEAFF.

This clonotype has only a few counts. V is TRBV20-1 and J is TRBJ1-6; D is unresolved. V dropped 7 bases and J dropped 0 bases, with 10 bases sitting between them. The CDR3 covers 14 residues. CDR1 is DFQATT and CDR2 is SNEGSKA in the germline V gene (reference sequence). In nucleotides, the CDR3 is TGCAGTGTTAAAGGGAGCTCCTATAATTCACCCCTCCACTTT. Translating gives CSVKGSSYNSPLHF.